Below are 20 T cell receptor beta chains sequenced from a single sample in a study of identifying expanded T cells in peripheral blood. The table came from immunoSEQ multiplex PCR; TCRdb's copy has only in-frame clones and leaves some out. The sample comprises 90,000 to 100,000 clones, more than 70% of which are singletons, and 3.5% to 4.5% rests with the top ten. Sequenced sample: blood. All receptors derive from a person aged 18 to 70 in good health.

The chain employs TRBV5-4 and TRBJ2-2, with D perhaps matching TRBD2 (6 bases). Germline V gives CDR1 SGHNT, CDR2 YYREEE (reference sequence). Trimming took off 0 bases at V and 3 bases at J, with 9 bases between the two ends. The CDR3 sequence is 15 residues long. In DNA, the CDR3 is TGTGCCAGCAGCTTGGGGACTAAAGACACCGGGGAGCTGTTTTTT. It specifies CASSLGTKDTGELFF.

This chain joins TRBV2 and TRBJ2-1, with 8 bases identical to TRBD1. The CDR3 covers 17 residues. V lost 6 bases to trimming and J lost 4 bases; unmatched junction nucleotides: 14. Germline lookup yields CDR1 SNHLY and CDR2 FYNNEI. The CDR3, as DNA: TGTGCCAGCAGGAGGGGGACAGGCGGCTCCCTTTACAATGAGCAGTTCTTC. It translates to CASRRGTGGSLYNEQFF.

The chain links TRBV7-6 to TRBJ2-3; TRBD2 matches 9 bases. The CDR3 runs to 16 residues. The junction had 11 bases not matched to a gene; V was cut back by 5 bases and J by 5 bases. Germline lookup yields CDR1 SGHVS and CDR2 FNYEAQ. CDR3 sequence (DNA): TGTGCCAGCAGCCCAGATGCGGGAGGGCCATTAGATACGCAGTATTTT. This encodes CASSPDAGGPLDTQYF. Supplemented by reference TRBV7-6 and TRBJ2-3, the full variable domain reads GAGVSQSPRYKVTKRGQDVALRCDPISGHVSLYWYRQALGQGPEFLTYFNYEAQQDKSGLPNDRFSAERPEGSISTLTIQRTEQRDSAMYRCASSPDAGGPLDTQYFGPGTRLTVL.

The count of this clone is one. The genes are TRBV30 and TRBJ2-7; a possible D gene is TRBD2 (5 bases). CDR3 length equals 12 residues. Germline CDR1 reads GTSNPN; CDR2 reads SVGIG (reference sequence). Trimming pared 2 bases from V and 3 bases from J, leaving 8 bases between. DNA of the CDR3: TGTGCCTGGAGTCCGGGGTTCTACGAGCAGTACTTC. Translating it yields CAWSPGFYEQYF.

This clone has a single count. The chain joins TRBV28 to TRBJ2-5; 12 positions match TRBD2. The CDR3 sequence is 15 residues long. The V gene's germline CDR1 is MDHEN and CDR2 SYDVKM. V was pared by 5 bases and J by 9 bases, with 10 bases of the junction left unmatched. The CDR3 here is CASSLPLAGGSAQYF. The CDR3 region has the DNA TGTGCCAGCAGTCTCCCCCTAGCGGGGGGGAGTGCCCAGTACTTC.

This clone was seen just once. The rearrangement uses TRBV5-6 and TRBJ1-2, with 7 bases that match TRBD1. The CDR3 runs 17 residues. With V trimmed by 3 bases and J by 4 bases, 15 bases remained unmatched. The germline gives CDR1 SGHDT, CDR2 YYEEEE. In DNA form, the CDR3 reads TGTGCCAGCAGCTCAACCTTACAGGGGCGGAGGAGCTATGGCTACACCTTC. It codes for CASSSTLQGRRSYGYTF.

The chain uses TRBV15 and TRBJ1-5; possibly TRBD1 for D (5 bases). Germline-derived CDR1 and CDR2 are LNHNV and YYDKDF (reference sequence). V was cut by 5 bases and J by 3 bases, with 11 bases left in between. The CDR3 extends over 14 amino acids. CDR3 sequence: CATSQGDFNQPQHF. CDR3 in DNA: TGTGCCACCAGCCAGGGAGACTTCAATCAGCCCCAGCATTTT.

This clone was detected once. The chain joins TRBV27 to TRBJ1-4; perhaps TRBD1 as D (6 bases). Trimming cost V 3 bases and J 4 bases, with 12 bases left between them. The germline V gene encodes CDR1 MNHEY and CDR2 SMNVEV (reference sequence). The CDR3 covers 15 residues. The CDR3, as DNA: TGTGCCAGCAGTTTTGCGGGAGGGGGTAATGAAAAACTGTTTTTT. Translation gives CASSFAGGGNEKLFF.

The V and J genes are TRBV29-1 and TRBJ1-1, with D possibly TRBD1 on 6 matching bases. CDR1 is SQVTM and CDR2 is ANQGSEA in the germline V gene. The ends were cut back, 4 bases at V and 6 bases at J, with 15 bases in the middle. The CDR3 is made up of 13 amino acids. CDR3 protein: CSVGGQGTPEAFF. The CDR3 coding sequence is TGCAGCGTTGGAGGGCAGGGGACCCCTGAAGCTTTCTTT.

The chain employs TRBV5-1 and TRBJ1-4, with no clear D. Germline V gene data show CDR1 as SGHRS and CDR2 as YFSETQ. The CDR3 spans 16 residues. With 0 bases removed from V and 2 bases from J, the gap between germline ends came to 11 bases. The CDR3 spells CASSLGLLGTNEKLFF. The CDR3 nucleotides read TGCGCCAGCAGCTTGGGACTTCTCGGCACTAATGAAAAACTGTTTTTT. Filled out from reference TRBV5-1 and TRBJ1-4, the complete variable domain reads KAGVTQTPRYLIKTRGQQVTLSCSPISGHRSVSWYQQTPGQGLQFLFEYFSETQRNKGNFPGRFSGRQFSNSRSEMNVSTLELGDSALYLCASSLGLLGTNEKLFFGSGTQLSVL.

This clone appeared a few times. The chain uses TRBV6-4 and TRBJ2-1; a weak D match, TRBD2 (5 bases). V shed 0 bases and J shed 6 bases, with 6 bases lying between them. The CDR3 runs 13 residues. The germline V gene encodes CDR1 MRHNA and CDR2 SNTAGT. CDR3 region: CASSDSTTNEQFF. In DNA, the CDR3 is TGTGCCAGCAGTGACTCGACTACCAATGAGCAGTTCTTC.

J is TRBJ2-6 and V is TRBV5-4; D is undetermined. Germline V gives CDR1 SGHNT, CDR2 YYREEE (reference sequence). This CDR3 spans 15 amino acids. The germline V and J ends were trimmed by 4 bases and 3 bases, with 11 bases remaining between them. The CDR3 loop reads CASSPTDGGANVLTF. CDR3 in DNA: TGTGCCAGCAGCCCGACGGACGGTGGGGCCAACGTCCTGACTTTC. The whole variable domain, remainder taken from reference TRBV5-4 and TRBJ2-6, is ETGVTQSPTHLIKTRGQQVTLRCSSQSGHNTVSWYQQALGQGPQFIFQYYREEENGRGNFPPRFSGLQFPNYSSELNVNALELDDSALYLCASSPTDGGANVLTFGAGSRLTVL.

The rearrangement uses TRBV4-1 and TRBJ1-2, with D possibly being TRBD1 (5 bases). Germline CDR1 reads MGHRA; CDR2 reads YSYEKL. The CDR3 consists of 15 residues. The V and J ends lost 4 bases and 4 bases respectively, with 16 bases between them. The CDR3 bases are TGCGCCAGCAGCCCCAGGGATTCGGGCGGCTATGGCTACACCTTC. Translation gives CASSPRDSGGYGYTF.

The chain joins TRBV5-1 to TRBJ1-3, with 8 bases identical to TRBD1. The CDR3 spans 16 residues. V dropped 5 bases and J dropped 3; count of bases not matched to a gene: 10. The V gene's germline CDR1 is SGHRS and CDR2 YFSETQ. CDR3 sequence: CASRRKDREDGNTIYF. CDR3 nucleotide sequence: TGCGCCAGCAGACGGAAGGACAGGGAGGATGGAAACACCATATATTTT. Full variable domain (missing parts from reference TRBV5-1 and TRBJ1-3): KAGVTQTPRYLIKTRGQQVTLSCSPISGHRSVSWYQQTPGQGLQFLFEYFSETQRNKGNFPGRFSGRQFSNSRSEMNVSTLELGDSALYLCASRRKDREDGNTIYFGEGSWLTVV.

The genes are TRBV7-6 and TRBJ1-5, with a possible D match to TRBD1 (5 bases). Trimming took 1 base from V and 0 from J, leaving 7 bases between them. This CDR3 spans 15 amino acids. CDR1 SGHVS and CDR2 FNYEAQ come from the germline V gene. The CDR3 spells CASSLGQGSNQPQHF. CDR3 nucleotides: TGTGCCAGCAGCTTAGGGCAGGGTAGCAATCAGCCCCAGCATTTT. The full variable domain, in which reference TRBV7-6 and TRBJ1-5 provide the parts outside the CDR3, is GAGVSQSPRYKVTKRGQDVALRCDPISGHVSLYWYRQALGQGPEFLTYFNYEAQQDKSGLPNDRFSAERPEGSISTLTIQRTEQRDSAMYRCASSLGQGSNQPQHFGDGTRLSIL.

This clone was observed a few times. This chain links TRBV10-3 with TRBJ1-5; D uncertain. Trimming took off 6 bases at V and 5 bases at J, with 8 bases between the two ends. Germline-derived CDR1 and CDR2 are ENHRY and SYGVKD. CDR3 length: 12 amino acids. The CDR3 region has the DNA TGTGCCATCAGCCCCACAGATCAGCCCCAGCATTTT. This sequence encodes CAISPTDQPQHF.

The rearrangement uses TRBV6-1 and TRBJ2-1; no reliable D call. V lost 8 bases to trimming and J lost 4 bases, with 15 bases between them. Germline-derived CDR1 and CDR2 are MNHNS and SASEGT. The CDR3 length is 14 residues. CDR3 residues: CASLIDVGYNEQFF. In DNA form, the CDR3 reads TGTGCCAGCCTAATAGACGTGGGGTACAATGAGCAGTTCTTC.

The V gene is TRBV15, the J gene TRBJ1-1, with D perhaps matching TRBD1 (5 bases). The germline V gene encodes CDR1 LNHNV and CDR2 YYDKDF (reference sequence). The V end lost 0 bases, the J end lost 4 bases, and 15 bases lay between the germline ends. This CDR3 has 16 residues. The CDR3 DNA follows: TGTGCCACCAGCAGAGATCCTCGGGGGGGATCCACTGAAGCTTTCTTT. Translating gives CATSRDPRGGSTEAFF.

The gene calls are TRBV28 and TRBJ2-6; 8 nucleotides match TRBD1. CDR3 length equals 18 residues. Germline V gene lookup returns CDR1 MDHEN and CDR2 SYDVKM. The V and J ends lost 3 bases and 0 bases, in that order; junction bases with no gene match: 7. CDR3 bases: TGTGCCAGCAGTTTTGCCGGGACAGGCCGCTCTGGGGCCAACGTCCTGACTTTC. Residues: CASSFAGTGRSGANVLTF.

The rearrangement uses TRBV19 and TRBJ1-5, with D possibly being TRBD1 (6 bases). Germline values: CDR1 LNHDA, CDR2 SQIVND (reference sequence). With 0 bases removed from V and 7 bases from J, the gap between germline ends came to 10 bases. CDR3 length: 14 amino acids. CDR3 in amino acids: CASSIDGGRQPQHF. The CDR3 DNA reads TGTGCCAGTAGTATAGATGGGGGGCGGCAGCCCCAGCATTTT.